Included here is one T cell receptor beta chain sequence, with context. Its cognate antigen has yet to be identified. No much larger clonotype is one base removed from it; base qualities were not supplied. For sequencing of the TCRbeta CDR3 region, genomic DNA was extracted from the sorted cells. The immunoSEQ Assay was used for sequencing of TCRbeta CDR3 regions. As stored in TCRdb, this immuneACCESS dataset retains in-frame rearrangements with V and J assigned. A fraction of the clones does not appear; measured against another copy, unresolved V genes explain less than half of the discrepancy, and the remainder lacks a known reason. In all, the sample holds fewer than 65,000 clones, and 70% to 90% of those were seen once. The top ten hold 0.3% to 0.45% of the sample. CDR1 MNHNS and CDR2 SASEGT are derived from the germline V gene. Trimming costs V 4 bases and J 5 bases, and their ends lie 8 bases apart. The CDR3 runs 13 residues from the cysteine to the phenylalanine. The CDR3 DNA has 39 bases and is translated from base 1.

Patients with autoimmune disease history or receiving systemic immunosuppression were excluded from the trial. Peripheral blood for TCR sequencing was drawn from every dose cohort at baseline, at cycle 4 day 1 and at cycle 7 day 1. Samples were obtained from an open-label, multicenter, first-in-human phase I dose-escalation trial of ivuxolimab. Adults with locally advanced or metastatic head and neck squamous cell, hepatocellular, melanoma or renal cell carcinoma were enrolled in the trial. CD4+ and CD8+ T cells were sorted separately from peripheral blood before TCR sequencing. The source of the sample is a study of OX40 agonist ivuxolimab in advanced cancers. Notes on the research overall: The costimulatory receptor OX40 (CD134) was targeted by ivuxolimab, a fully human IgG2 agonistic monoclonal antibody. Of the 50 to 55 dose-escalation patients, hepatocellular carcinoma was present in about 20, melanoma in around 15, renal cell carcinoma in 9 and head and neck cancer in 9. In the dose-escalation cohort, around four fifths of patients were male, and the mean age was roughly 60 years, with a range of roughly 23 to 85. Patients were allowed to have had prior anti-PD-1, anti-PD-L1 or anti-CTLA-4 therapy, and 40% of the dose-escalation patients had previously received checkpoint inhibitors. Intravenous ivuxolimab was administered to patients every 2 weeks at six dose levels: 0.01, 0.1, 0.3, 1.5, 3 and 10 mg/kg. The purpose of peripheral TCRbeta sequencing was to test whether ivuxolimab changed TCR sequence diversity and led to clonal T-cell expansion. The paper describes the monotherapy dose-escalation part (N of about 52 patients) of the phase I trial of ivuxolimab. Partial responses were achieved by three dose-escalation patients, of whom one had hepatocellular carcinoma and two had cutaneous melanoma.

Study-wide findings and limitations: Low levels of normalized T-cell clonal expansion were also shown by some nonresponding patients. Clonal expansion of both CD4+ and CD8+ blood T cells was observed from baseline to week 6 at doses 0.1 to 3.0 mg/kg. In the 0.1-3.0 mg/kg groups, partial responders were among the patients with the lowest normalized peripheral clonal expansion, particularly in CD8+ T cells. After ivuxolimab, more expanded clones were found on average in CD8+ T cells than in CD4+ T cells. Which antigens the clonally expanded peripheral T cells were specific for was not determined.

The chain is encoded by TRBV6-1 joined to TRBJ2-2; matching of 5 bases hints at TRBD2 as the D gene. This TCR derives from an adult with an advanced solid tumor such as melanoma, head and neck, liver or kidney cancer. This material consisted of CD4+ or CD8+ T cells sorted from blood, taken in a trial of the OX40 agonist ivuxolimab. The CDR3 here reads CASSVSGTGELFF. The nucleotide sequence is TGTGCCAGCAGTGTTTCGGGGACCGGGGAGCTGTTTTTT.